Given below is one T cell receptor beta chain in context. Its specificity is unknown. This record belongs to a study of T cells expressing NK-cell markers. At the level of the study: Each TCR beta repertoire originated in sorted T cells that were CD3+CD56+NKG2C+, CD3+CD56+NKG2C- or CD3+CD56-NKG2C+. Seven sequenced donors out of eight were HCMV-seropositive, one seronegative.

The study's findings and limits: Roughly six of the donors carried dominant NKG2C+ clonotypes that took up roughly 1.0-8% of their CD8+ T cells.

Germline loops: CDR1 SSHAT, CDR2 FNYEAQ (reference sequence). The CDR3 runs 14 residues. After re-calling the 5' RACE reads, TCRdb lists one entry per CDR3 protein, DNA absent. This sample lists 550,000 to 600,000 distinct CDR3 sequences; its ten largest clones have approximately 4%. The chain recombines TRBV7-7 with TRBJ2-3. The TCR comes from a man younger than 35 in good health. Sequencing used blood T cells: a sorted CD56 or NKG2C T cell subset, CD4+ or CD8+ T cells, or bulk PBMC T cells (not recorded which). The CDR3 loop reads CASSPDGYTDTQYF.